The T cell receptor beta chain under discussion was sequenced for a study of control samples from healthy donors and cancer patients. Trimming took 4 bases from V and 5 from J; bases not matched to a gene: 3. Germline CDR1 and CDR2: MNHEY and SMNVEV (reference sequence). The CDR3 extends over 14 amino acids. The repertoire was sequenced with immunoSEQ multiplex PCR; TCRdb's copy has only in-frame clones and lacks some. The table lists 130,000 or so clones, 92% of them singletons. Input material: blood. The chain is built from TRBV27 and TRBJ2-5, with TRBD2 identical over 11 bases. The receptor was isolated from a woman aged 45-65 years in good health. The CDR3 here is CASSSGLAAETQYF. The CDR3 DNA sequence: TGTGCCAGCAGTTCGGGACTAGCGGCCGAGACCCAGTACTTC.